Presented here are 7 T cell receptor beta chains from one specimen sequenced in a study of shared clonotypes between healthy human individuals (dated by TCRdb to the early 2020s). The library came from the immunoSEQ multiplex PCR assay. TCRdb obtained this table from immuneACCESS and retained in-frame rearrangements with V and J assigned. These tables miss some clones; where compared with another copy, unresolved V genes account for less than half of the shortfall, and the remainder is unexplained. A total of a few million clones appear in this sample, about nine tenths of them only once. Roughly 0.34% of the sample lies in the top ten. The sequenced sample was naive CD4+ T cells from PBMCs. According to the study, the label for this sample's cell subset or site signals: CD45RA+ positively selected. The receptors were sampled from a young man in good health. Some clones in this sample may be carry-over from other donors' samples.

This clone showed up just a few times. The genes are TRBV10-1 and TRBJ2-1; D is perhaps TRBD1 (5 bases). The CDR3 consists of 15 residues. CDR1 and CDR2 from the germline V gene are WNHNN and SYGVQD (reference sequence). Trimming pared 0 bases from V and 8 bases from J, leaving 14 bases between. Here the CDR3 DNA reads TGCGCCAGCAGTGAGTCTGGGGCAGGCCTGGATGAGCAGTTCTTC. This encodes CASSESGAGLDEQFF.

The J gene is TRBJ2-2, the V gene TRBV10-3; D gene ambiguous. There are 14 residues in the CDR3. Between the trimmed V and J ends, which lost 7 bases and 1 base, there was a span of 10 bases. CDR1 and CDR2 (germline): ENHRY, SYGVKD. CDR3: CAITYDGNTGELFF. The CDR3 DNA follows: TGTGCCATCACCTATGACGGGAACACCGGGGAGCTGTTTTTT.

In the case of this clone: Other DNA sequences within the sample encode an identical CDR3. The gene calls are TRBV5-1 and TRBJ2-7; no clear D gene. CDR1 and CDR2 (germline): SGHRS, YFSETQ. Trimming shortened V by 3 bases and J by 1 base, and 8 bases separated the two germline ends. The CDR3 has 13 amino acids. CDR3 sequence (DNA): TGCGCCAGCAGCTCGGACGGTTCCTACGAGCAGTACTTC. Translating it yields CASSSDGSYEQYF. Full variable domain (remainder filled in from reference TRBV5-1 and TRBJ2-7): KAGVTQTPRYLIKTRGQQVTLSCSPISGHRSVSWYQQTPGQGLQFLFEYFSETQRNKGNFPGRFSGRQFSNSRSEMNVSTLELGDSALYLCASSSDGSYEQYFGPGTRLTVT.

The chain recombines TRBV6-1 with TRBJ2-7, with no clear D. The CDR3 consists of 18 residues. V lost 2 bases and J lost 2, with 22 bases in between. Germline values: CDR1 MNHNS, CDR2 SASEGT. CDR3 nucleotides: TGTGCCAGCAGTGAAACCAGCAGGTACGGTAAATACGCCTACGAGCAGTACTTC. Amino acids: CASSETSRYGKYAYEQYF.

The rearrangement uses TRBV19 and TRBJ1-1; D gene unclear. V was cut by 5 bases and J by 1 base, with 11 bases left in between. The CDR3 consists of 14 residues. Germline V lookup: CDR1 LNHDA, CDR2 SQIVND (reference sequence). CDR3 protein: CASSDPPENTEAFF. The CDR3, as DNA: TGTGCCAGTAGTGACCCGCCGGAGAACACTGAAGCTTTCTTT.

The chain uses TRBV28 and TRBJ2-3, with 10 bases that match TRBD2. V dropped 4 bases and J dropped 2; count of bases not matched to a gene: 3. Germline assignment: CDR1 MDHEN and CDR2 SYDVKM. The CDR3 is 15 amino acids. CDR3 nucleotide sequence: TGTGCCAGCAGTTCCCTAGCGGGAGCCACAGATACGCAGTATTTT. Translated: CASSSLAGATDTQYF. Filled out from reference TRBV28 and TRBJ2-3, the complete variable domain reads DVKVTQSSRYLVKRTGEKVFLECVQDMDHENMFWYRQDPGLGLRLIYFSYDVKMKEKGDIPEGYSVSREKKERFSLILESASTNQTSMYLCASSSLAGATDTQYFGPGTRLTVL.

The chain uses TRBV7-2 and TRBJ2-7; 8 bases align to TRBD1. Germline-derived CDR1 and CDR2 are SGHTA and FQGNSA. This CDR3 spans 15 amino acids. J gave up 0 bases and V 1 base, and 2 bases lay outside the gene matches. The CDR3 is CASSLGQGNSYEQYF. CDR3 DNA: TGTGCCAGCAGCTTAGGACAGGGGAACTCCTACGAGCAGTACTTC. Based on the CDR3 plus reference TRBV7-2 and TRBJ2-7, the full variable domain is GAGVSQSPSNKVTEKGKDVELRCDPISGHTALYWYRQSLGQGLEFLIYFQGNSAPDKSGLPSDRFSAERTGGSVSTLTIQRTQQEDSAVYLCASSLGQGNSYEQYFGPGTRLTVT.